The sequence of this T cell receptor (beta chain) was determined in a study of cytomegalovirus exposure and HLA in healthy donors. The germline CDR1 and CDR2 sequences are SQVTM and ANQGSEA. There are 18 residues in the CDR3. J lost 0 bases, V lost 4 bases, and 16 bases had no gene match. PCR employed 60 Vbeta and 13 Jbeta primers. Using immunoSEQ multiplex PCR, the repertoire was profiled, and TCRdb retains in-frame clones only, with some absent. Of fewer than 150,000 clones listed, 60% to 80% are singletons. The TCR sequence derives from a man aged 45-65 years in good health and CMV-seronegative. Sequencing input: PBMCs. This sequence joins TRBV29-1 and TRBJ2-3; 7 nucleotides agree with TRBD2. The CDR3 region has the DNA TGCAGCGTTGGGGCTAGCGGTACAGTCGGGGGGAGCACAGATACGCAGTATTTT. Protein product: CSVGASGTVGGSTDTQYF.